The 14 T cell receptor beta chains given below trace back to one sample, sequenced in a study of OX40 agonist ivuxolimab in advanced cancers. The protocol used for the library was the immunoSEQ multiplex PCR assay. TCRdb stores this immuneACCESS table with in-frame sequences only. Part of the clones is absent; in the studies checked, under half of the shortfall reflects unresolved V genes, and no reason is known for the rest. In all, the sample holds tens of thousands of clones, and around 90% of those were seen once. The ten top clones hold around 7% of the sample. This sample comprised CD4+ or CD8+ T cells sorted from blood, obtained in a trial of the OX40 agonist ivuxolimab. The receptor set was obtained from an adult with an advanced solid tumor such as melanoma, head and neck, liver or kidney cancer.

The chain is built from TRBV28 and TRBJ2-2; maybe TRBD1 (6 bases). There are 16 residues in the CDR3. The V end lost 4 bases, the J end lost 4 bases, and 16 bases lay between the germline ends. Germline values: CDR1 MDHEN, CDR2 SYDVKM. As DNA, the CDR3 is TGTGCCAGCAGTTACCCAGGGGTAACGGGCACCGGGGAGCTGTTTTTT. It yields the protein CASSYPGVTGTGELFF.

V and J are TRBV7-2 and TRBJ1-4; D might be TRBD1 (5 bases). Per the germline V gene, CDR1 is SGHTA and CDR2 is FQGNSA. V was shortened by 5 bases and J by 10 bases, with 14 bases between the two germline ends. The CDR3 has 13 residues. The CDR3 DNA reads TGTGCCAGCAGCCCCCGGGGGGTGGCAAAACTGTTTTTT. It yields the protein CASSPRGVAKLFF.

This chain uses TRBV7-9 with TRBJ2-3; 13 nucleotides align to TRBD2. The CDR3 runs 19 residues. After removal of 6 bases from V and 4 bases from J, the junction contained 16 bases not matched to a gene. From germline, CDR1 is SEHNR and CDR2 FQNEAQ (reference sequence). The CDR3 DNA reads as TGTGCCAGCAGAGCAACCGGGACTAGCGGGATGGTGGGCTCAGATACGCAGTATTTT. Protein: CASRATGTSGMVGSDTQYF.

The chain combines TRBV4-1 with TRBJ2-3; D not certain. The germline V gene encodes CDR1 MGHRA and CDR2 YSYEKL. V gave up 2 bases and J gave up 1 base, with 13 bases separating them. The CDR3 extends over 16 amino acids. CDR3 coding DNA: TGCGCCAGCAGCCAATCGGGCCTATTGCGCACAGATACGCAGTATTTT. It codes for CASSQSGLLRTDTQYF.

The CDR3 protein is CASSPSASSYNEQFF. For the CDR3, the DNA is TGTGCCAGCTCACCCTCCGCCAGCTCCTACAATGAGCAGTTCTTC. V is TRBV18 and J is TRBJ2-1; no reliable D call. The CDR3 is 15 amino acids. Per germline, CDR1 KGHSH and CDR2 LQKENI. Trimming took 3 bases from V and 0 from J, leaving 9 bases between them. Based on the CDR3 plus reference TRBV18 and TRBJ2-1, the full variable domain is NAGVMQNPRHLVRRRGQEARLRCSPMKGHSHVYWYRQLPEEGLKFMVYLQKENIIDESGMPKERFSAEFPKEGPSILRIQQVVRGDSAAYFCASSPSASSYNEQFFGPGTRLTVL.

CDR3 region: CSVGGENPDTQYF. The CDR3 nucleotides read TGCAGCGTTGGGGGAGAAAACCCAGATACGCAGTATTTT. This sequence joins TRBV29-1 and TRBJ2-3; tentatively, D is TRBD2 (5 bases). The germline CDR1 and CDR2 sequences are SQVTM and ANQGSEA. CDR3 length equals 13 residues. V lost 4 bases and J lost 4, with 12 bases in between.

The chain joins TRBV28 to TRBJ2-7, with D perhaps TRBD1 (6 bases). This CDR3 has 14 amino acids. V was trimmed by 6 bases and J by 4 bases, leaving 16 bases between them. CDR1 and CDR2 (germline): MDHEN, SYDVKM. The CDR3 loop reads CASSPQGNRYEQYF. In DNA, the CDR3 is TGTGCCAGCAGCCCCCAGGGGAATCGGTACGAGCAGTACTTC.

The chain uses TRBV9 and TRBJ2-3; D may match TRBD1 or TRBD2 (6 bases each). V lost 1 base and J 5 bases, leaving 14 bases between the germline ends. Germline CDR1 and CDR2: SGDLS and YYNGEE. The CDR3 extends over 15 amino acids. The CDR3 here is CASSVRGAPQDTQYF. The CDR3 DNA follows: TGTGCCAGCAGCGTAAGGGGGGCCCCACAAGATACGCAGTATTTT.

This chain connects TRBV6-4 to TRBJ1-1, with a tentative D call TRBD1 (6 bases). V was pared by 6 bases and J by 1 base, with 9 bases between. This CDR3 has 13 residues. The germline CDR1 and CDR2 sequences are MRHNA and SNTAGT. CDR3: CASRLDRNTEAFF. The DNA of the CDR3 is TGTGCCAGCAGATTGGACAGGAACACTGAAGCTTTCTTT.

The chain joins TRBV5-1 to TRBJ2-5; 11 nucleotides align to TRBD2. Germline V CDR1 and CDR2: SGHRS, YFSETQ. This CDR3 has 15 amino acids. Trimming at V came to 4 bases and at J to 5 bases, leaving 7 bases not matched to a gene. The CDR3 DNA reads TGCGCCAGCAGCCCTGGGACTAGCGGAGGGGAGACCCAGTACTTC. This sequence encodes CASSPGTSGGETQYF.

The chain combines TRBV7-9 with TRBJ2-3; no clear D. Looked up from germline, CDR1 is SEHNR and CDR2 is FQNEAQ (reference sequence). This CDR3 spans 12 amino acids. Trimming left V 5 bases short and J 3 bases short, with 6 bases between. The CDR3 DNA reads TGTGCCAGCAGCCGCGGAACAGATACGCAGTATTTT. This codes for CASSRGTDTQYF.

CDR3 nucleotide sequence: TGTGCCAGCAGCTACGGCCTAGTCTCCTACAATGAGCAGTTCTTC. It codes for CASSYGLVSYNEQFF. The chain recombines TRBV7-3 with TRBJ2-1; D is unresolved. The germline V gene has CDR1 SGHTA and CDR2 FQGTGA. Trimming took 4 bases from V and 0 from J, leaving 10 bases between them. There are 15 residues in the CDR3.

For this clone: One end of the junction fails to match germline, which may point to a read error. The CDR3 DNA sequence: TGTGCCAGCCCTACCTTTGTTTTAGGTTTC. Protein: CASPTFVLGF. V gene TRBV27 combines with J gene TRBJ2-7; no clear D. CDR3 size: 10 residues. The germline CDR1 and CDR2 sequences are MNHEY and SMNVEV (reference sequence).

The chain recombines TRBV9 with TRBJ2-5; TRBD2 aligns across 8 bases. The CDR3 length is 14 residues. V lost 1 base and J lost 5; bases outside the gene matches: 4. Germline V lookup: CDR1 SGDLS, CDR2 YYNGEE. The CDR3 coding sequence is TGTGCCAGCAGCGTAACGGGAGGGCGGGAGACCCAGTACTTC. Amino acids: CASSVTGGRETQYF.